These 6 T cell receptor beta chains came from one sample sequenced in a study of T cells after yellow fever vaccination. TCRdb re-called the 5' RACE reads through MiXCR, storing one row per CDR3 protein. The sample carries about 320,000 distinct CDR3 sequences, 3.5% to 4.5% recorded once. The sequences come from PBMCs, collected 15 days after the yellow fever booster vaccination. The origin of the receptors is a man aged 18 to 29 who received the YFV17D yellow fever vaccine.

This clonotype was picked up many times. This rearrangement joins TRBV30 to TRBJ1-1; D uncertain. Trimming removed 6 bases from V and 0 bases from J, with 20 bases in between. Germline-derived CDR1 and CDR2 are GTSNPN and SVGIG (reference sequence). The CDR3 spans 16 residues. The CDR3 DNA reads as TGTGCCTGTTCGAGAGGTCCTGATATTATGAACACTGAAGCTTTCTTT. This gives the protein CACSRGPDIMNTEAFF. The whole variable domain, remainder taken from reference TRBV30 and TRBJ1-1, is SQTIHQWPATLVQPVGSPLSLECTVEGTSNPNLYWYRQAAGRGLQLLFYSVGIGQISSEVPQNLSASRPQDRQFILSSKKLLLSDSGFYLCACSRGPDIMNTEAFFGQGTRLTVV.

This clonotype was seen many times. V gene TRBV12-3 or TRBV12-4 combines with J gene TRBJ2-7; TRBD2 might be the D (5 bases). This CDR3 is built from 14 residues. V was pared by 1 base and J by 6 bases, with 13 bases between. The CDR3 nucleotides read TGTGCCAGCAGTTTAGTGGGGTTCAGCGGCGAGCAGTACTTC. Translated: CASSLVGFSGEQYF.

This clonotype showed up many times. V and J are TRBV6-5 and TRBJ2-2; D may be TRBD2 (5 bases). V was shortened by 6 bases and J by 5 bases, with 10 bases between the two germline ends. Germline CDR1 reads MNHEY; CDR2 reads SVGAGI. The CDR3 consists of 13 residues. The CDR3 DNA reads TGTGCCAGCAGCTGGACTGTAACCGGGGAGCTGTTTTTT. Its protein is CASSWTVTGELFF.

A remark on this clonotype: Relative to the germline gene, one junction end is altered; a read error may explain this. V is TRBV11-2 and J is TRBJ2-7, with 8 bases matching TRBD1. The CDR3 consists of 16 residues. The germline V gene encodes CDR1 SGHAT and CDR2 FQNNGV. In DNA, the CDR3 is TGTGCCAGCAGCGGACAGGGAGCCCTCGTCTCCTACGAGCAGTGCTTC. Translating it yields CASSGQGALVSYEQCF.

This clonotype has ten or more counts. V and J are TRBV27 and TRBJ1-5; 12 nucleotides align to TRBD1. J was trimmed by 6 bases and V by 7 bases; bases with no gene match: 13. Germline assignment: CDR1 MNHEY and CDR2 SMNVEV (reference sequence). The CDR3 sequence is 17 residues long. The CDR3 region has the DNA TGTGCCAGCACTCGATTTGGGACAGGGGGCTTGGGTCAGCCCCAGCATTTT. It is translated as CASTRFGTGGLGQPQHF.

This clonotype was detected many times. Written as DNA, the CDR3 is TGTGCCAGCAGCTTGGGTGTCAGCGCCGGGGAGCTGTTTTTT. This codes for CASSLGVSAGELFF. The V call is TRBV5-4, the J call TRBJ2-2, with unresolved D. CDR3 length equals 14 residues. Trimming stripped 0 bases from V and 6 bases from J, with 9 bases between. The germline V gene encodes CDR1 SGHNT and CDR2 YYREEE (reference sequence).